This T cell receptor (beta chain) was captured by sequencing in a study of blood T cells in healthy people across ages. This clonotype was counted only a few times. Its specificity is unknown. Together with a sample-barcoded 5' primer, a J-beta primer mix was included in a second PCR lasting roughly 6 to 12 cycles. Each CDR3 protein is one row after TCRdb ran MiXCR on the 5' RACE reads. The table has some 750,000 distinct CDR3 sequences, about 20% seen once. Each of the donors had roughly 10 milliliters of peripheral blood drawn into EDTA-treated Vacutainer tubes. Study findings and constraints: Not knowing donor CMV status may have confounded expanded clonotype changes. Because sorting was not performed, PBMCs prevented conclusive naive versus antigen-experienced comparison. Older individuals had lower TCR beta diversity per million T cells (the decline was roughly linear).

This sequence was found in a man between 65 and 85 years old in good health. Input material: blood.

In DNA form, the CDR3 reads TGCAGTGCTAGAACAGGACAGGGGGTGAGGAATGAGCAGTTCTTC. Translated: CSARTGQGVRNEQFF. The genes are TRBV20-1 and TRBJ2-1; TRBD1 matches at 10 bases. The CDR3 is made up of 15 amino acids. CDR1 is DFQATT, CDR2 SNEGSKA, per germline (reference sequence). V shed 2 bases and J 7 bases; nucleotides not matched to a gene: 8.